The rows below give T cell receptor beta chains drawn from one sample of a study of regulatory T cells in long-lasting Graves disease. TCRdb re-called the multiplex PCR reads through MiXCR, storing one row per CDR3 protein. The sample carries a few hundred thousand distinct CDR3 sequences, about 25% recorded once. Material: peripheral blood mononuclear cells (PBMCs), obtained when the disease was refractory, from a patient treated with antithyroid drugs. The receptor set was obtained from a female donor with Graves disease. The CDR3 runs from the conserved cysteine through the conserved F or W. The D gene is left open where the match is weak.

v_gene	j_gene	d_gene	CDR3aa
TRBV20-1	TRBJ1-5	-	CSGRVGSQPQHF
TRBV19	TRBJ2-7	-	CASSITIGGIYEQYF
TRBV5-1	TRBJ2-7	TRBD2	CASSVGLAEGPDSEQYF
TRBV5-1	TRBJ1-2	-	CASSSDGQFSYGYTF
TRBV30	TRBJ2-1	-	CAWSVGLYNEQFF
TRBV12-3/TRBV12-4	TRBJ1-6	TRBD1	CASSFGQGAQNSPLHF
TRBV6-1	TRBJ2-7	-	CASSAWTPSYEQYF
TRBV12-3/TRBV12-4	TRBJ2-7	-	CASSPAAYEQYF
TRBV6-1	TRBJ2-7	TRBD2	CASRSRTSSKNEQYF
TRBV18	TRBJ2-1	TRBD2	CASSRGGYNEQFF
TRBV30	TRBJ2-1	-	CAWSVGYNEQFF
TRBV28	TRBJ2-7	TRBD1	CASSPSGDSYEQYF
TRBV19	TRBJ2-5	TRBD2	CASSVLAGGPETQYF
TRBV19	TRBJ2-5	-	CASSTSGLIGETQYF
TRBV25-1	TRBJ2-6	TRBD2	CASSSSAGGSGANVLTF
TRBV7-2	TRBJ1-1	-	CASRVSTGNTEAFF
TRBV20-1	TRBJ1-2	-	CSAMEGADGYTF
TRBV13	TRBJ2-7	TRBD2	CASSLRLALEQYF
TRBV30	TRBJ1-1	TRBD1	CAWTEGALTEAFF
TRBV24-1	TRBJ2-5	-	CATSDPGATQYF
TRBV7-2	TRBJ2-7	-	CASSLDSASYEQYF
TRBV5-1	TRBJ2-7	-	CASGDPSSYEQYF
TRBV7-9	TRBJ2-4	TRBD1	CASSPPGTGVVGKNIQYF
TRBV24-1	TRBJ1-1	-	CATSDPGRGEAFF
TRBV2	TRBJ2-1	TRBD1	CASTGGYYNEQFF
TRBV6-1	TRBJ1-4	TRBD1	CASSLYETGAATNEKLFF